The source of this T cell receptor beta chain is a study of shared clonotypes between healthy human individuals. Study-wide findings and caveats: What naive subsets generally showed was a larger estimated richness than memory subsets showed. The four-donor shared clonotypes exceeded non-shared clonotypes in generation probability, with non-shared ones scoring lower. Rarefaction gave evidence that sorted-subset sequencing remained incomplete despite large depth.

Each PCR replicate from the sorted subsets contained around 0.2 ug DNA, which is 30,000 or so T cell genomes. Method: immunoSEQ multiplex PCR; TCRdb's copy keeps in-frame clones and lacks some. The sample has millions of clones, more than 90% seen once. Concerning this clone itself: As yet, its antigen is unknown.

The origin of this receptor is a man between 18 and 35 years old in good health. What was sequenced was naive CD4+ T cells sorted from blood. Subset described: CD45RA+ positively selected.

The CDR3 protein is CASSRDRGRNTIYF. The CDR3 region has the DNA TGCGCCAGCAGCCGGGACCGGGGGCGAAACACCATATATTTT. This chain uses TRBV4-1 with TRBJ1-3, with TRBD1 as a possible D gene (6 bases). In germline, CDR1 is MGHRA, CDR2 YSYEKL. This CDR3 region has 14 residues. The germline V and J ends were trimmed by 4 bases and 5 bases, with 12 bases remaining between them.